The 17 T cell receptor beta chains listed next were all sequenced from one sample in a study of blood T cells in healthy people across ages. Then a second PCR, running about 6 to 11 cycles, was carried out with a sample-barcoded 5' primer and a J-beta primer mix. One entry per CDR3 protein results from TCRdb running MiXCR on the 5' RACE reads. The table has hundreds of thousands of distinct CDR3 sequences, more than 25% seen once; the top ten hold 17%. Sequenced input: blood. These receptors came from a woman older than 75 in good health.

This clonotype was recorded only once. A much larger clonotype is one base distant, so this may be a read error. J is TRBJ2-1 and V is TRBV2, with TRBD2 identical over 8 bases. The CDR3 has 13 residues. The germline CDR1 and CDR2 sequences are SNHLY and FYNNEI. The CDR3 region is CASSAGLANEQVF. Written as DNA, the CDR3 is TGTGCCAGCAGTGCTGGACTAGCTAATGAGCAGGTCTTC.

This sequence joins TRBV28 and TRBJ1-1, with no clear D. Germline-derived CDR1 and CDR2 are MDHEN and SYDVKM. The CDR3 is made up of 11 amino acids. Trimming took 6 bases from V and 4 from J, leaving 6 bases between them. As DNA, the CDR3 is TGTGCCAGCAGCCACCCCACTGAAGCTTTCTTT. Translation: CASSHPTEAFF.

At least ten counts were recorded for this clonotype. The chain combines TRBV15 with TRBJ2-1; TRBD2 might be the D (5 bases). The CDR3 is 12 amino acids. Trimming pared 1 base from V and 7 bases from J, leaving 5 bases between. Per germline, CDR1 LNHNV and CDR2 YYDKDF (reference sequence). Here the CDR3 reads CATSRAGNEQFF. The CDR3 DNA follows: TGTGCCACCAGCAGAGCGGGGAATGAGCAGTTCTTC.

This clonotype was seen many times. J is TRBJ2-4 and V is TRBV7-2; TRBD2 matches at 7 bases. Germline lookup yields CDR1 SGHTA and CDR2 FQGNSA. CDR3 length: 14 amino acids. The V and J ends lost 6 bases and 5 bases, in that order; junction bases with no gene match: 7. CDR3 DNA sequence: TGTGCCAGCAGGCCCGCGGGGGATCAAAACATTCAGTACTTC. Protein: CASRPAGDQNIQYF. Variable domain in full (rest from reference TRBV7-2 and TRBJ2-4): GAGVSQSPSNKVTEKGKDVELRCDPISGHTALYWYRQSLGQGLEFLIYFQGNSAPDKSGLPSDRFSAERTGGSVSTLTIQRTQQEDSAVYLCASRPAGDQNIQYFGAGTRLSVL.

Details on this clonotype: One base away lies a much larger clone, so this may be a sequencing read error. This chain links TRBV12-3 or TRBV12-4 with TRBJ2-7; D call uncertain. TRBJ2-4 matches the DNA end more closely, so the J call is doubtful. CDR3 length: 13 residues. The CDR3 reads CASTEDGKTIQYF. The CDR3 nucleotides are TGTGCCAGCACCGAGGATGGAAAAACCATTCAGTACTTC.

The CDR3 spells CASSFGAGLGYTF. The CDR3 nucleotides are TGTGCCAGCAGCTTCGGGGCGGGGCTTGGCTACACCTTC. The chain links TRBV5-5 to TRBJ1-2, with D maybe TRBD1 (5 bases). The CDR3 covers 13 residues. Germline V gene data show CDR1 as SGHKS and CDR2 as YYEKEE (reference sequence). The V gene lost 2 bases and the J gene lost 7 bases, with 12 bases spanning the gap.

This clonotype was counted ten times or more. J is TRBJ2-3 and V is TRBV5-6; no definite D call. The CDR3 totals 15 residues. Per the germline V gene, CDR1 is SGHDT and CDR2 is YYEEEE. The ends were cut back, 4 bases at V and 8 bases at J, with 20 bases in the middle. The DNA for the CDR3 is TGTGCCAGCAGCCCCGGGCCAACCTCCTCCAGTACGCAGTATTTT. The encoded protein is CASSPGPTSSSTQYF.

To note about this clonotype: A much larger clone differs from this one at a single base, so this may be a read error. This sequence joins TRBV5-1 and TRBJ2-7; no definite D call. V was cut by 0 bases and J by 7 bases, with 11 bases left in between. The germline gives CDR1 SGHRS, CDR2 YFSETQ. The CDR3 covers 13 residues. CDR3 loop: CASSLETHNEQYF. The CDR3 DNA reads TGCGCCAGCAGCTTGGAGACTCACAATGAGCAGTACTTC.

The CDR3 DNA follows: TGTGCCAGTAAGGGGGGGCGGGGGACCGGCACAGATACGCAGTATTTT. Its protein product is CASKGGRGTGTDTQYF. V gene TRBV19 combines with J gene TRBJ2-3; D might be TRBD2 (7 bases). Germline assignment: CDR1 LNHDA and CDR2 SQIVND (reference sequence). The CDR3 has 16 residues. V lost 7 bases and J lost 1, with 18 bases in between.

This clonotype was seen repeatedly, ten times or more. The J gene is TRBJ2-3, the V gene TRBV20-1; D is possibly TRBD2 (5 bases). The CDR3 has 14 residues. Germline-derived CDR1 and CDR2 are DFQATT and SNEGSKA (reference sequence). Trimming stripped 5 bases from V and 2 bases from J, with 14 bases between. CDR3 sequence: CSARGIGYTDTQYF. The CDR3 bases are TGCAGTGCTCGAGGGATTGGGTACACAGATACGCAGTATTTT.

There are many counts of this clonotype. The J gene is TRBJ1-2, the V gene TRBV29-1; TRBD1 aligns across 7 bases. The CDR3 length is 11 residues. After removal of 6 bases from V and 4 bases from J, the junction contained 2 bases not matched to a gene. Looked up from germline, CDR1 is SQVTM and CDR2 is ANQGSEA. CDR3 sequence reads: CSVRQGYGYTF. The CDR3 DNA reads as TGCAGCGTCCGACAGGGCTATGGCTACACCTTC. Full variable domain (rest looked up from reference TRBV29-1 and TRBJ1-2): SAVISQKPSRDICQRGTSLTIQCQVDSQVTMMFWYRQQPGQSLTLIATANQGSEATYESGFVIDKFPISRPNLTFSTLTVSNMSPEDSSIYLCSVRQGYGYTFGSGTRLTVV.

There are many counts of this clonotype. J is TRBJ2-6 and V is TRBV27; D remains unclear. CDR3 length: 13 amino acids. Germline V gene data show CDR1 as MNHEY and CDR2 as SMNVEV (reference sequence). V shed 8 bases and J shed 1 base, with 6 bases lying between them. CDR3 in DNA: TGTGCCAGCTACGCTTCTGGGGCCAACGTCCTGACTTTC. This encodes CASYASGANVLTF.

This clonotype occurred many times. The V call is TRBV18, the J call TRBJ2-5; TRBD1 is a possible D gene (6 bases). Germline V gene data show CDR1 as KGHSH and CDR2 as LQKENI. The CDR3 has 14 amino acids. V was cut by 0 bases and J by 5 bases, with 10 bases left in between. The CDR3 loop is CASSPPTGRETQYF. CDR3 nucleotides: TGTGCCAGCTCACCACCAACAGGGCGTGAGACCCAGTACTTC.

Ten or more counts support this clonotype. The CDR3 here is CASSQTGGYNEQFF. The CDR3 coding sequence is TGTGCCAGCAGCCAGACAGGGGGCTACAATGAGCAGTTCTTC. The chain recombines TRBV5-4 with TRBJ2-1; 9 nucleotides agree with TRBD1. After removal of 4 bases from V and 3 bases from J, the junction contained 2 bases not matched to a gene. The CDR3 runs 14 residues. CDR1 is SGHNT, CDR2 YYREEE, per germline (reference sequence).

Concerning this clonotype: A single base separates this from a much larger clone, so it may be a read error. This rearrangement joins TRBV12-3 or TRBV12-4 to TRBJ2-3, with TRBD2 matching 7 bases. The CDR3 contains 16 residues. V shed 6 bases and J 2 bases; nucleotides not matched to a gene: 11. CDR3 DNA sequence: TGTGCCAGCAGCCGGAGGACTAGAGGGTACACAGATACGCAGTATTTT. Translation gives CASSRRTRGYTDTQYF.

This clonotype was seen repeatedly, ten times or more. The chain carries TRBV14 and TRBJ2-3; D ambiguous. Looked up from germline, CDR1 is SGHDN and CDR2 is FVKESK. The CDR3 length is 15 residues. With 5 bases removed from V and 0 bases from J, the gap between germline ends came to 12 bases. In DNA, the CDR3 is TGTGCCAGCAGCTTCGTCGGACCAAGCACAGATACGCAGTATTTT. Translated, it gives CASSFVGPSTDTQYF.

This clonotype occurred a few times. The chain links TRBV30 to TRBJ1-5, with 9 bases that match TRBD1. J lost 0 bases, V lost 5 bases, and 5 bases had no gene match. Germline-derived CDR1 and CDR2 are GTSNPN and SVGIG (reference sequence). The CDR3 extends over 15 amino acids. CDR3 in amino acids: CAWGQGRYSNQPQHF. In nucleotides, the CDR3 is TGTGCCTGGGGACAGGGGAGATATAGCAATCAGCCCCAGCATTTT.